This is a list of T cell receptor beta chains from one sample in a study of blood T cell repertoires in COVID-19. Produced via immunoSEQ multiplex PCR; TCRdb's table is partial and in-frame only. The sample records almost 95,000 clones, about 80% being singletons. The sequenced material came from peripheral blood. The receptor set was obtained from a man in his sixties with acute or convalescent COVID-19. Both conserved end residues are part of each CDR3. Each record gives: J gene, clone size, V gene, D gene, CDR3 protein, CDR3 DNA. A D gene is named only where the DNA matches it firmly. For some rows the clone size is stated as once, few or many, or as a class when expanded; others skip it.

j_gene: TRBJ1-1
abundance: few
v_gene: TRBV28
d_gene: -
CDR3aa: CASSSSTQGLLNTEAFF
CDR3nt: TGTGCCAGCAGTTCCTCGACACAGGGCCTCCTGAACACTGAAGCTTTCTTT

j_gene: TRBJ1-2
abundance: -
v_gene: TRBV29-1
d_gene: -
CDR3aa: CIVYRVNYGYTF
CDR3nt: TGCATCGTTTACAGGGTTAACTATGGCTACACCTTC

j_gene: TRBJ1-3
abundance: -
v_gene: TRBV15
d_gene: TRBD1
CDR3aa: CATSTDRGFFSGNTIYF
CDR3nt: TGTGCCACCAGCACGGACAGGGGCTTCTTCTCTGGAAACACCATATATTTT

j_gene: TRBJ1-1
abundance: -
v_gene: TRBV29-1
d_gene: -
CDR3aa: CSVRRMGAWTEAFF
CDR3nt: TGCAGCGTTAGGAGGATGGGGGCTTGGACTGAAGCTTTCTTT

j_gene: TRBJ2-3
abundance: -
v_gene: TRBV5-1
d_gene: TRBD1
CDR3aa: CASSLRLRDRDADTQYF
CDR3nt: TGCGCCAGCAGCTTGAGGTTAAGAGACAGGGACGCAGATACGCAGTATTTT

j_gene: TRBJ2-5
abundance: once
v_gene: TRBV2
d_gene: -
CDR3aa: CASSEALRGQETQYF
CDR3nt: TGTGCCAGCAGTGAAGCCCTGCGGGGACAAGAGACCCAGTACTTC

j_gene: TRBJ1-5
abundance: -
v_gene: TRBV10-3
d_gene: TRBD1
CDR3aa: CAIREDRDSNQPQHF
CDR3nt: TGTGCCATCAGAGAAGACAGGGATAGCAATCAGCCCCAGCATTTT

j_gene: TRBJ1-5
abundance: -
v_gene: TRBV18
d_gene: TRBD1
CDR3aa: CASSPRTGQQPQHF
CDR3nt: TGTGCCAGCTCACCGCGGACAGGGCAGCAGCCCCAGCATTTT

j_gene: TRBJ1-1
abundance: -
v_gene: TRBV19
d_gene: -
CDR3aa: CASSIRGTGTEAFF
CDR3nt: TGTGCCAGTAGTATAAGGGGAACGGGCACTGAAGCTTTCTTT

j_gene: TRBJ2-2
abundance: -
v_gene: TRBV9
d_gene: -
CDR3aa: CASSPAGGTGELFF
CDR3nt: TGTGCCAGCAGCCCCGCCGGGGGCACCGGGGAGCTGTTTTTT

j_gene: TRBJ1-2
abundance: once
v_gene: TRBV6-2/TRBV6-3
d_gene: TRBD1
CDR3aa: CASSYLTGGRVNYGYTF
CDR3nt: TGTGCCAGCAGTTACCTCACAGGGGGCCGGGTTAACTATGGCTACACCTTC

j_gene: TRBJ1-4
abundance: -
v_gene: TRBV7-8
d_gene: -
CDR3aa: CASSTVRVSEKLFF
CDR3nt: TGTGCCAGCAGCACAGTCAGAGTCAGTGAAAAACTGTTTTTT

j_gene: TRBJ2-1
abundance: -
v_gene: TRBV19
d_gene: -
CDR3aa: CASTSTRGNEQFF
CDR3nt: TGTGCCAGTACTTCCACCAGGGGAAATGAGCAGTTCTTC

j_gene: TRBJ1-2
abundance: -
v_gene: TRBV6-5
d_gene: TRBD1
CDR3aa: CASQKPTGGDGYTF
CDR3nt: TGTGCCAGCCAGAAGCCTACAGGGGGAGATGGCTACACCTTC

j_gene: TRBJ1-2
abundance: once
v_gene: TRBV27
d_gene: -
CDR3aa: CASSLSARGGSGYTF
CDR3nt: TGTGCCAGCAGTTTATCGGCCCGAGGTGGCAGCGGCTACACCTTC

j_gene: TRBJ2-3
abundance: -
v_gene: TRBV6-5
d_gene: TRBD1
CDR3aa: CASSYAAGGQDTQYF
CDR3nt: TGTGCCAGCAGTTACGCGGCAGGGGGCCAAGATACGCAGTATTTT

j_gene: TRBJ1-2
abundance: few
v_gene: TRBV25-1
d_gene: TRBD1
CDR3aa: CASSVTGEYGYTF
CDR3nt: TGTGCCAGCAGTGTCACAGGGGAGTATGGCTACACCTTC

j_gene: TRBJ1-1
abundance: -
v_gene: TRBV6-1
d_gene: -
CDR3aa: CASSEAARSEAFF
CDR3nt: TGTGCCAGCAGTGAAGCCGCCAGAAGTGAAGCTTTCTTT

j_gene: TRBJ2-5
abundance: -
v_gene: TRBV9
d_gene: TRBD2
CDR3aa: CASSVGNGGSRETQYF
CDR3nt: TGTGCCAGCAGCGTAGGGAACGGGGGGAGTAGAGAGACCCAGTACTTC

j_gene: TRBJ2-7
abundance: -
v_gene: TRBV4-3
d_gene: TRBD2
CDR3aa: CASSQDLSGGIYEQYF
CDR3nt: TGCGCCAGCAGCCAAGATCTGAGCGGGGGAATCTACGAGCAGTACTTC

j_gene: TRBJ1-6
abundance: -
v_gene: TRBV6-1
d_gene: TRBD1
CDR3aa: CASSELGTAYNSPLHF
CDR3nt: TGTGCCAGCAGTGAACTCGGGACAGCCTATAATTCACCCCTCCACTTT

j_gene: TRBJ2-3
abundance: -
v_gene: TRBV11-2
d_gene: -
CDR3aa: CASSLDPTDTQYF
CDR3nt: TGTGCCAGCAGCTTAGATCCGACAGATACGCAGTATTTT

j_gene: TRBJ1-1
abundance: -
v_gene: TRBV19
d_gene: -
CDR3aa: CATGQQNTEAFF
CDR3nt: TGTGCCACCGGACAGCAGAACACTGAAGCTTTCTTT

j_gene: TRBJ1-1
abundance: -
v_gene: TRBV15
d_gene: -
CDR3aa: CATSSTGPTEAFF
CDR3nt: TGTGCCACCAGCAGTACAGGGCCCACTGAAGCTTTCTTT

j_gene: TRBJ2-1
abundance: -
v_gene: TRBV29-1
d_gene: TRBD2
CDR3aa: CSVDTRGGHNEQFF
CDR3nt: TGCAGCGTAGACACTCGCGGGGGGCACAATGAGCAGTTCTTC

j_gene: TRBJ1-4
abundance: -
v_gene: TRBV27
d_gene: -
CDR3aa: CASSGSGANEKLFF
CDR3nt: TGTGCCAGCAGTGGGAGCGGGGCTAATGAAAAACTGTTTTTT

j_gene: TRBJ2-5
abundance: -
v_gene: TRBV4-3
d_gene: -
CDR3aa: CASSQELVRETQYF
CDR3nt: TGCGCCAGCAGCCAAGAACTAGTTAGGGAGACCCAGTACTTC

j_gene: TRBJ2-3
abundance: -
v_gene: TRBV9
d_gene: TRBD1
CDR3aa: CASSATGQGYTDTQYF
CDR3nt: TGTGCCAGCAGCGCCACGGGACAGGGCTACACAGATACGCAGTATTTT

j_gene: TRBJ2-7
abundance: -
v_gene: TRBV18
d_gene: -
CDR3aa: CASSSGLIVYEQYF
CDR3nt: TGTGCCAGCTCTTCAGGGTTGATCGTTTACGAGCAGTACTTC

j_gene: TRBJ1-2
abundance: -
v_gene: TRBV7-2
d_gene: TRBD1
CDR3aa: CASSPLGQLHGYTF
CDR3nt: TGTGCCAGCAGCCCCCTGGGACAGTTACATGGCTACACCTTC

j_gene: TRBJ1-2
abundance: -
v_gene: TRBV2
d_gene: -
CDR3aa: CASSEYRAGPTNGYTF
CDR3nt: TGTGCCAGCAGTGAATATCGGGCAGGGCCTACGAATGGCTACACCTTC

j_gene: TRBJ2-5
abundance: -
v_gene: TRBV20-1
d_gene: -
CDR3aa: CSASPQQETQYF
CDR3nt: TGCAGTGCTAGTCCCCAGCAAGAGACCCAGTACTTC

j_gene: TRBJ1-1
abundance: -
v_gene: TRBV9
d_gene: TRBD1
CDR3aa: CASSMTGQGLSEAFF
CDR3nt: TGTGCCAGCAGCATGACGGGACAGGGGTTGTCTGAAGCTTTCTTT

j_gene: TRBJ1-6
abundance: -
v_gene: TRBV12-5
d_gene: -
CDR3aa: CATSQGNEDSPLHF
CDR3nt: TGTGCTACCTCCCAGGGGAATGAAGATTCACCCCTCCACTTT

j_gene: TRBJ1-1
abundance: once
v_gene: TRBV18
d_gene: -
CDR3aa: CASSPPRQGLFEAFF
CDR3nt: TGTGCCAGCTCACCACCGCGCCAGGGGCTCTTTGAAGCTTTCTTT

j_gene: TRBJ1-5
abundance: few
v_gene: TRBV24-1
d_gene: TRBD1
CDR3aa: CATSDSQGGFSNQPQHF
CDR3nt: TGTGCCACCAGTGATTCACAGGGGGGATTTAGCAATCAGCCCCAGCATTTT

j_gene: TRBJ1-2
abundance: -
v_gene: TRBV7-2
d_gene: -
CDR3aa: CASSLDRTDYGYTF
CDR3nt: TGTGCCAGCAGCTTAGACCGGACAGACTATGGCTACACCTTC

j_gene: TRBJ1-4
abundance: -
v_gene: TRBV30
d_gene: TRBD1
CDR3aa: CAWSYTGAANEKLFF
CDR3nt: TGTGCCTGGAGTTACACAGGGGCGGCTAATGAAAAACTGTTTTTT

j_gene: TRBJ2-1
abundance: once
v_gene: TRBV5-4
d_gene: TRBD1
CDR3aa: CASSFRRQGAIDEQFF
CDR3nt: TGTGCCAGCAGCTTTAGGAGACAGGGGGCAATTGATGAGCAGTTCTTC

j_gene: TRBJ2-7
abundance: -
v_gene: TRBV7-9
d_gene: -
CDR3aa: CASSKTESYEQYF
CDR3nt: TGTGCCAGCAGCAAGACAGAGAGTTACGAGCAGTACTTC

j_gene: TRBJ2-7
abundance: -
v_gene: TRBV29-1
d_gene: TRBD1
CDR3aa: CSTWDRPSDEQYF
CDR3nt: TGCAGCACCTGGGACAGGCCGAGCGACGAGCAGTACTTC

j_gene: TRBJ2-1
abundance: -
v_gene: TRBV6-5
d_gene: TRBD2
CDR3aa: CASFGGGLTYNEQFF
CDR3nt: TGTGCCAGCTTTGGCGGGGGGCTGACCTACAATGAGCAGTTCTTC

j_gene: TRBJ1-2
abundance: -
v_gene: TRBV6-5
d_gene: -
CDR3aa: CASSSGLIANYGYTF
CDR3nt: TGTGCCAGCAGTTCCGGACTGATAGCTAACTATGGCTACACCTTC

j_gene: TRBJ2-5
abundance: -
v_gene: TRBV5-6
d_gene: TRBD1
CDR3aa: CASSPGQAQETQYF
CDR3nt: TGTGCCAGCAGCCCCGGACAGGCCCAAGAGACCCAGTACTTC

j_gene: TRBJ1-1
abundance: -
v_gene: TRBV27
d_gene: TRBD1
CDR3aa: CASSSPGQGKAEAFF
CDR3nt: TGTGCCAGCAGCAGCCCGGGACAGGGGAAGGCTGAAGCTTTCTTT

j_gene: TRBJ2-5
abundance: -
v_gene: TRBV20-1
d_gene: -
CDR3aa: CSASGPPEETQYF
CDR3nt: TGCAGTGCTAGTGGTCCGCCAGAAGAGACCCAGTACTTC

j_gene: TRBJ2-3
abundance: -
v_gene: TRBV28
d_gene: TRBD2
CDR3aa: CASSWGLAGLGDTQYF
CDR3nt: TGTGCCAGCAGTTGGGGACTAGCGGGCCTTGGGGATACGCAGTATTTT

j_gene: TRBJ1-1
abundance: -
v_gene: TRBV7-9
d_gene: TRBD1
CDR3aa: CASSLKRDRGTEAFF
CDR3nt: TGTGCCAGCAGCTTAAAAAGGGACAGAGGCACTGAAGCTTTCTTT

j_gene: TRBJ2-1
abundance: -
v_gene: TRBV25-1
d_gene: -
CDR3aa: CASSELGDNNEQFF
CDR3nt: TGTGCCAGCAGTGAATTAGGGGACAACAATGAGCAGTTCTTC

j_gene: TRBJ2-2
abundance: -
v_gene: TRBV7-8
d_gene: TRBD2
CDR3aa: CASSGGTSGALGELFF
CDR3nt: TGTGCCAGCAGCGGGGGGACTAGCGGGGCCCTCGGGGAGCTGTTTTTT

j_gene: TRBJ1-4
abundance: few
v_gene: TRBV11-2
d_gene: TRBD1
CDR3aa: CASSATGTGFEKLFF
CDR3nt: TGTGCCAGCAGCGCAACCGGGACAGGGTTTGAAAAACTGTTTTTT

j_gene: TRBJ1-2
abundance: -
v_gene: TRBV12-3/TRBV12-4
d_gene: -
CDR3aa: CASSSDRNYGYTF
CDR3nt: TGTGCCAGCAGTTCCGACAGGAACTATGGCTACACCTTC

j_gene: TRBJ2-3
abundance: -
v_gene: TRBV11-2
d_gene: -
CDR3aa: CASSLGGADTQYF
CDR3nt: TGTGCCAGCAGCTTAGGCGGGGCAGATACGCAGTATTTT

j_gene: TRBJ1-2
abundance: -
v_gene: TRBV27
d_gene: TRBD1
CDR3aa: CASRGQGARYGYTF
CDR3nt: TGTGCCAGCAGGGGACAGGGGGCGCGATATGGCTACACCTTC

j_gene: TRBJ1-3
abundance: -
v_gene: TRBV11-1
d_gene: -
CDR3aa: CASSPTDRSGNTIYF
CDR3nt: TGTGCCAGCAGCCCGACAGATCGCTCTGGAAACACCATATATTTT

j_gene: TRBJ1-2
abundance: -
v_gene: TRBV7-8
d_gene: TRBD1
CDR3aa: CASSGWGQDYGYTF
CDR3nt: TGTGCCAGCAGCGGGTGGGGACAGGACTATGGCTACACCTTC

j_gene: TRBJ2-7
abundance: -
v_gene: TRBV5-5
d_gene: -
CDR3aa: CASSLTGAYEQYF
CDR3nt: TGTGCCAGCAGCTTGACAGGTGCCTACGAGCAGTACTTC

j_gene: TRBJ2-1
abundance: -
v_gene: TRBV7-3
d_gene: -
CDR3aa: CASSFGQYNEQFF
CDR3nt: TGTGCCAGCAGCTTCGGACAGTACAATGAGCAGTTCTTC